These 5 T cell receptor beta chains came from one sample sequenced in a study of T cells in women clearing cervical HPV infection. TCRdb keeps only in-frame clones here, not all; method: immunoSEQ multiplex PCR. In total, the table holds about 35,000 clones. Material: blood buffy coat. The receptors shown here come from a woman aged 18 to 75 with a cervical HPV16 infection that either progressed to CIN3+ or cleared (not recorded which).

The sequenced part of the CDR3 DNA is TGTGCCAGCAGCTACGTCAGGGGGGTCACTGAA. Translation gives CASSYVRGVTE. The entire CDR3 is CASSYVRGVTEAFF. V gene TRBV7-2 combines with J gene TRBJ1-1; 7 bases align to TRBD1. The read ends 3 residues shy of where the CDR3 ends; the end is completed using the germline J gene. CDR3 length: 14 amino acids. The V gene end was trimmed by 4 bases and the J gene end by 4 bases; junction bases not matched to a gene: 6. The germline CDR1 and CDR2 sequences are SGHTA and FQGNSA.

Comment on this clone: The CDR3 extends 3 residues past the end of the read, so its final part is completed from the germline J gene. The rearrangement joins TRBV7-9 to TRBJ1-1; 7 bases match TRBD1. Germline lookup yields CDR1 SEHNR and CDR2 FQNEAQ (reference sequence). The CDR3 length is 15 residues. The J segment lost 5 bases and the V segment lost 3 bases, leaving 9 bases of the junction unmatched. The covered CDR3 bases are TGTGCCAGCAGCTTCCAAGGGACAGCAACTACTGAA. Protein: CASSFQGTATTE. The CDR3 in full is CASSFQGTATTEAFF.

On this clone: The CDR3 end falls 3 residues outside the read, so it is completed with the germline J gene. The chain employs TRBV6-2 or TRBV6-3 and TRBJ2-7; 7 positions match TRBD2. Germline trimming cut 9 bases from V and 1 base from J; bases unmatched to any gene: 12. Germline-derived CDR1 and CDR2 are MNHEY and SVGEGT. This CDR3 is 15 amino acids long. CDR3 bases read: TGTGCCAGTAGCAAAGCGGGACTGAGATCCTACGAG. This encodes CASSKAGLRSYE. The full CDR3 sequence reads CASSKAGLRSYEQYF.

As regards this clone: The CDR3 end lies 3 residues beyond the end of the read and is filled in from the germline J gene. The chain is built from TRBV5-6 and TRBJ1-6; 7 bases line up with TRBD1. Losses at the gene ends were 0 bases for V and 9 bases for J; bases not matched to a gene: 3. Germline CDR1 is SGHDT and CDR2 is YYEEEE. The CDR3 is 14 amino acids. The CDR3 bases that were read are TGTGCCAGCAGCTTGGGGGCAGGGGGTTCACCC. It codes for CASSLGAGGSP. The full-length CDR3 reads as CASSLGAGGSPLHF.

The CDR3 here is CASGLVQETQYF. CDR3 DNA (partial): TGTGCTAGTGGTTTGGTACAGGAGACC. V usage is TRBV12-5 and J usage is TRBJ2-5; the D is unclear. The read is 3 residues too short to cover the CDR3 end, so that end is filled in from the germline J gene. This CDR3 has 12 amino acids. Looked up from germline, CDR1 is LGHNT and CDR2 is FRNRAP. Deletions cut 0 bases from V and 5 bases from J, with 4 bases between.